This T cell receptor (beta chain) was recovered during a study of shared clonotypes between healthy human individuals (dated by TCRdb to 2018 to 2020). In the study overall: The cohort included a few men and a couple of women between 18 and 49 years of age. For each donor, CD4 naive and CD4 memory were each given three plates, CD8 naive was given two plates, and CD8 memory was given one plate. To estimate repertoire size and how much clonotype sharing occurs between individuals, the study deeply sequenced the blood TCR repertoires of several healthy adults. Libraries were prepared and TCR repertoires were sequenced by different laboratories using diverse techniques, in order to increase sequencing depth and limit assay-specific biases. Between about 0.8 and 9 billion PBMCs per donor were obtained by leukapheresis. Findings and caveats that apply to the study as a whole: Rarefaction of sorted-subset datasets indicated incomplete sequencing despite the large sequencing depth. Based on pairwise subsampling, the degree of clonotype sharing among donors was expected to be affected by sequencing depth. Compared with non-shared clonotypes, the clonotypes found in all four sorted-subset donors had higher generation probabilities. The small number of donors limited the genetic and exposure-history diversity represented. Across a handful of donors, around 5% of naive CD4, approximately 4% of naive CD8, 2.3% of memory CD4, and approximately 0.4% of memory CD8 clonotypes were shared. Sampling was restricted to blood, and TCR repertoires in tissues likely differ from the TCR repertoires found in blood. Estimated clonotype richness was generally larger for naive than for memory subsets.

Regarding this clone: The antigen it binds to is not known. Base qualities are not provided; no much larger clone lies one nucleotide away. This same CDR3 is encoded by further DNA sequences in the sample.

Healthy HIV-negative adults with no recently reported acute infections or vaccinations were included as donors. All donors were Caucasian adults living in Nashville, Tennessee, USA. CD4+ T cells were enriched by magnetic negative selection, after which naive cells were positively selected on CD45RA and the negative fraction was taken as the memory subset. After blood collection by leukapheresis, PBMCs were isolated using Ficoll-Histopaque density gradient centrifugation and then cryopreserved in the vapor phase of liquid nitrogen. Purity and quantity of every magnetically sorted T cell population were checked by analytical flow cytometry. Genomic DNA was isolated from each sorted fraction and quantified by UV absorbance on a Nanodrop 2000c. Using the deep immunoSEQ assay, multiplex PCR amplified TCR CDR3 regions from genomic DNA. Extracted genomic DNA from each cell subset was spread evenly across all wells of several immunoSEQ 96-well plates, with each plate serving as a replicate. For sorted subsets, approximately 190 ng genomic DNA, equal to 25,000 to 35,000 T cell genomes, was loaded into each replicate PCR. The purified libraries were quantified using a Qubit 3.0 fluorometer, sized with a Bioanalyzer 2100, and then quantified again using the KAPA Library Quantification kit. Each immunoSEQ 96-well plate was sequenced on its own single-read 150-cycle Illumina NextSeq 550 flow cell. On the authors' methods: Because the immunoSEQ output included only junctional sequences and no quality scores, the filtering could not be the same as the filtering used for full-length reads. Sequences were annotated with PyIR, a Python wrapper for IgBLAST v1.9, using IMGT germline references to assign V/J genes and CDR3. Reads with weak V/J assignments (E-value above 1e-6), missing CDR3, stop codons, out-of-frame junctions, or ambiguous translated residues were removed. V3J clonotypes were defined by identical inferred V gene, J gene, and CDR3 amino acid sequence. The percentage overlap between two repertoires was calculated by dividing the number of shared unique clonotypes by the size of the smaller repertoire. Three approaches were used to assess repertoire richness: RTK rarefaction, the Chao1 estimator, and Recon v2.1 estimates of unobserved clonotypes. For all TCRbeta clonotypes obtained by the gDNA method from four donors, generation probabilities were computed with OLGA. Entries here come from immuneACCESS through TCRdb and include only in-frame sequences with V and J called. Some clones fail to appear in such tables; in the studies checked, an unresolved V gene covers under half of the shortfall, and the cause of the remainder is unknown. V and J calls and clone size come straight from that table; D and trimming were deduced from the DNA. Across this sample there are about 2.3 million clones, with approximately 93% seen only once. The ten largest clones add up to 0.39% of the sample.

V gives up 3 bases and J gives up 6 bases, and the segment between their germline ends measures 9 bases. CDR1 SGHVS and CDR2 FNYEAQ were looked up in the germline V gene. The CDR3, from cysteine to phenylalanine, totals 13 residues. The sequence is cut down to CDR3 DNA, 39 bases in frame from base 1. Recombination joined TRBV7-6 with TRBJ1-5; the D gene remains uncertain. The sample was naive CD4+ T cells from PBMCs. What the cell subset or site label conveys for this sample: CD45RA+ positively selected. The sequence was collected from a man between 18 and 35 years old in good health. Some clones in this sample may be carry-over from other donors' samples. This receptor carries the CDR3 CASSLGGVQPQHF. The DNA reads as follows: TGTGCCAGCAGCTTGGGCGGGGTTCAGCCCCAGCATTTT.